This T cell receptor (beta chain) appears in the sequencing data of a study of shared clonotypes between healthy human individuals. Sequencing was performed with immunoSEQ multiplex PCR; in TCRdb, only in-frame clones are kept and a portion is missing. Counted here are 650,000 to 800,000 clones, just over 90% occurring once; the ten biggest clones make up roughly 22%. In germline, CDR1 is MNHEY, CDR2 SMNVEV (reference sequence). The length of the CDR3 is 13 residues. V gave up 8 bases and J gave up 3 bases, with 10 bases separating them. Regarding this clone: Antigen: not known.

Selected positively for CCR7 and CD45RO-negative, naive CD8 cells excluded terminally differentiated effector memory CD45RA+ cells. Findings and caveats of the study: Since donors were few, the genetic and exposure-history diversity represented was limited. The authors expected sequencing depth to affect clonotype sharing among donors.

This receptor was taken from a man aged 25-40 years in good health. This chain connects TRBV27 to TRBJ2-2; no reliable D call. Input material: naive CD8+ T cells sorted from blood. The CDR3 sequence: CASRSGYTGELFF. The CDR3 nucleotides read TGTGCCAGCCGTTCCGGATACACCGGGGAGCTGTTTTTT.